This T cell receptor (beta chain) appears in the sequencing data of a study of cytomegalovirus exposure and HLA in healthy donors. Across the whole study: Findings of an earlier analysis included under 140 million unique TCR beta sequences from some 180 million T cells. Findings of the study overall: Analyses of presence and absence presupposed an approximately uniform sequencing depth across donors. Through in vitro validation, three CMV-associated chains were shown to be specific for CMV antigens.

This PCR relied on a set of 60 Vbeta primers and 13 Jbeta primers. In the original analysis: Tens of millions of unique TCR beta chains, around 10 million of them shared, were counted by a later analysis. Profiled with immunoSEQ multiplex PCR; TCRdb holds only in-frame clones, not every one. The V and J calls and clone size are taken from that table; D and trimming were inferred from the DNA. Seen here are 100,000 to 150,000 clones, approximately 77% observed once, and the top ten hold roughly 1.8%. V lost 6 bases and J 1 base, leaving 15 bases between the germline ends. Looked up from germline, CDR1 is SGHAT and CDR2 is FQNNGV. The CDR3 runs 16 residues. Concerning this clone itself: Its specificity is unknown.

The sequenced sample consisted of PBMCs. The rearrangement uses TRBV11-2 and TRBJ2-2, with D tentatively TRBD1 (5 bases). This clonotype was sampled from a man between 18 and 29 years old in good health and CMV-seronegative. In nucleotides, the CDR3 is TGTGCCAGCAGTTCATGGGGCAGTGAGAACACCGGGGAGCTGTTTTTT. This gives the protein CASSSWGSENTGELFF.